This entry lists 7 T cell receptor beta chains sequenced from one sample in a study of OX40 agonist ivuxolimab in advanced cancers. The assay was immunoSEQ multiplex PCR, and TCRdb's table has in-frame clones only and misses some. The repertoire holds 65,000 to 95,000 clones, with 89% as singletons. This specimen consisted of CD4+ or CD8+ T cells sorted from blood, obtained in a trial of the OX40 agonist ivuxolimab. Every receptor here comes from an adult with an advanced solid tumor such as melanoma, head and neck, liver or kidney cancer.

The chain recombines TRBV5-1 with TRBJ1-2, with no clear D. Trimming left V 0 bases short and J 3 bases short, with 9 bases between. CDR1 and CDR2 (germline): SGHRS, YFSETQ. The CDR3 has 14 residues. The chain's CDR3 is CASSLASGDYGYTF. DNA for the CDR3: TGCGCCAGCAGCTTGGCCAGTGGTGACTATGGCTACACCTTC. Using reference TRBV5-1 and TRBJ1-2 for the parts outside the CDR3, the full variable domain is KAGVTQTPRYLIKTRGQQVTLSCSPISGHRSVSWYQQTPGQGLQFLFEYFSETQRNKGNFPGRFSGRQFSNSRSEMNVSTLELGDSALYLCASSLASGDYGYTFGSGTRLTVV.

CDR3 in amino acids: CASKQTVSEAFF. The CDR3 bases are TGTGCCAGCAAACAGACTGTTTCTGAAGCTTTCTTT. This chain links TRBV2 with TRBJ1-1; D remains unclear. Germline CDR1 reads SNHLY; CDR2 reads FYNNEI. The V and J ends lost 7 bases and 6 bases respectively, with 12 bases between them. The CDR3 loop spans 12 amino acids.

The gene calls are TRBV2 and TRBJ1-2, with no clear D. The V end was cut by 3 bases, the J end by 4 bases, with 9 bases between. Germline CDR1 and CDR2: SNHLY and FYNNEI. This CDR3 is built from 13 residues. The CDR3 reads CASSEEALYGYTF. The CDR3 region has the DNA TGTGCCAGCAGTGAGGAGGCCCTCTATGGCTACACCTTC.

The chain couples TRBV6-6 to TRBJ1-6; D is perhaps TRBD1 (5 bases). The CDR3 spans 15 residues. From germline, CDR1 is MNHNY and CDR2 SVGAGI (reference sequence). V was shortened by 5 bases and J by 7 bases, with 15 bases between the two germline ends. The DNA of the CDR3 is TGTGCCAGCAGTGGAGCCTGGGCAGGGAATTCACCCCTCCACTTT. It yields the protein CASSGAWAGNSPLHF.

V gene TRBV6-5 combines with J gene TRBJ2-3; D is unresolved. The V end lost 5 bases, the J end lost 2 bases, and 14 bases lay between the germline ends. Germline V lookup: CDR1 MNHEY, CDR2 SVGAGI. This CDR3 has 15 amino acids. The CDR3 loop reads CASSPRPSTTDTQYF. The CDR3 bases are TGTGCCAGCAGTCCTAGACCGAGCACCACAGATACGCAGTATTTT.

The chain is built from TRBV9 and TRBJ2-1; 11 bases fit TRBD2. Germline V lookup: CDR1 SGDLS, CDR2 YYNGEE. V shed 4 bases, J shed 6 bases, and the junction held 12 bases outside the gene matches. The CDR3 is made up of 17 amino acids. The DNA of the CDR3 is TGTGCCAGCAGCACAGGTACGCTAGCGGGGGGCCTCAATGAGCAGTTCTTC. This encodes CASSTGTLAGGLNEQFF.

V and J are TRBV5-1 and TRBJ2-5; 10 bases are a match to TRBD2. Germline CDR1 SGHRS, CDR2 YFSETQ. The ends lost 4 bases at V and 5 bases at J; junction bases unmatched: 11. This CDR3 contains 16 residues. CDR3: CASSPFGAGGRETQYF. The CDR3 DNA is TGCGCCAGCAGCCCCTTCGGAGCGGGGGGGCGCGAGACCCAGTACTTC.